This T cell receptor beta chain was recovered during a study of T cell responses to AZD1222 COVID-19 vaccine. The repertoire was sequenced with immunoSEQ multiplex PCR; TCRdb's copy has only in-frame clones and lacks some. This repertoire shows roughly 120,000 clones, 89% found once; its top ten account for roughly 4.1%. This CDR3 region has 14 residues. Trimming left V 1 base short and J 4 bases short, with 10 bases between. Per the germline V gene, CDR1 is LGHNA and CDR2 is YNFKEQ. Remarks on this clone: The antigen is undetermined.

Study-level results: The donor group comprised mostly white British people and more females; the analysis possibly underestimated clonal diversity. The CD4 TCRs associated with vaccination extended across spike and predominated at 160-218 and 743-854.

This TCR came from an adult in good health. The sample was peripheral blood, taken on day 0 of AZD1222 vaccination. This rearrangement joins TRBV4-2 to TRBJ1-2; no reliable D call. This chain's CDR3 is CASSQARQLYGYTF. Written as DNA, the CDR3 is TGTGCCAGCAGCCAAGCTCGACAACTCTATGGCTACACCTTC.